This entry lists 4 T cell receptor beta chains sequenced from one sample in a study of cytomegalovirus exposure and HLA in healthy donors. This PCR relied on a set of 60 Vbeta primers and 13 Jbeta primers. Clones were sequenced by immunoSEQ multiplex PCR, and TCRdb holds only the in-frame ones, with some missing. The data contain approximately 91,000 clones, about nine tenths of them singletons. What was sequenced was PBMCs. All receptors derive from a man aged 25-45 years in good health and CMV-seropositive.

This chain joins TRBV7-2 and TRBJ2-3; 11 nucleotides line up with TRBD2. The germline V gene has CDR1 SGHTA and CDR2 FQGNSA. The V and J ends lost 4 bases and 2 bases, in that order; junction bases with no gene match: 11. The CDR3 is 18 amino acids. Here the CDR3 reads CASSSERGSGRATDTQYF. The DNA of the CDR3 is TGTGCCAGCAGCTCAGAGAGGGGTAGCGGGAGGGCCACAGATACGCAGTATTTT.

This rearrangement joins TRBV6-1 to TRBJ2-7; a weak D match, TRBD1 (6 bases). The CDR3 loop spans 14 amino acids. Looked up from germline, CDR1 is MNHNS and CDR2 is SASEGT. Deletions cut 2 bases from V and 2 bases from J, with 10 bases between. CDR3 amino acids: CASSEWQGPYEQYF. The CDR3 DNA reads TGTGCCAGCAGTGAATGGCAGGGGCCCTACGAGCAGTACTTC.

Here the CDR3 DNA reads TGCGCCAGCAGCTTGGACAGTATGTTGACTGAAGCTTTCTTT. Translation gives CASSLDSMLTEAFF. The V call is TRBV5-1, the J call TRBJ1-1; D gene ambiguous. The germline V gene has CDR1 SGHRS and CDR2 YFSETQ. The V and J ends lost 0 bases and 5 bases respectively, with 11 bases between them. The CDR3 contains 14 residues.

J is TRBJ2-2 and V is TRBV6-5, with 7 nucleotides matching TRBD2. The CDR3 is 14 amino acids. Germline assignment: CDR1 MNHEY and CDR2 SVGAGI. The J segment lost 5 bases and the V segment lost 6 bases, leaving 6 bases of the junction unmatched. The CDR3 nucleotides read TGTGCCAGCAGAAGCGGGACCGCAACCGGGGAGCTGTTTTTT. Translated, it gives CASRSGTATGELFF.